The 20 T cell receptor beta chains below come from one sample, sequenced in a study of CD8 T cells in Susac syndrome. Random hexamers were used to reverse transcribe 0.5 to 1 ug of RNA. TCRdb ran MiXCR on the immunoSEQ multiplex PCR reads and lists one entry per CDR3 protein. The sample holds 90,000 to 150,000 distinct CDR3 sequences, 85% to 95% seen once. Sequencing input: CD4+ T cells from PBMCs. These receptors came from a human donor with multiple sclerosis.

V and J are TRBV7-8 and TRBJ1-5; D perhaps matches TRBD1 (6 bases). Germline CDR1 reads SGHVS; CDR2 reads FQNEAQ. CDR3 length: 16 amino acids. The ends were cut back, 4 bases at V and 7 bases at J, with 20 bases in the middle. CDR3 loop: CASSSRKQGLGQPQHF. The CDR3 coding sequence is TGTGCCAGCAGCTCAAGGAAACAGGGACTAGGACAGCCCCAGCATTTT.

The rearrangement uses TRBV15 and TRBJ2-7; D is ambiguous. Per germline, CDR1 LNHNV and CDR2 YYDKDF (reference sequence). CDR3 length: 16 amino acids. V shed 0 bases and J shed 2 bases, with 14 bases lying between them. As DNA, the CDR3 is TGTGCCACCAGCAGAGATATCGGTGAAGGAACCTACGAGCAGTACTTC. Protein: CATSRDIGEGTYEQYF.

The CDR3 region is CASSERGISYNEQFF. Here the CDR3 DNA reads TGTGCCAGCAGTGAAAGGGGAATCTCCTACAATGAGCAGTTCTTC. V usage is TRBV2 and J usage is TRBJ2-1, with a tentative D call TRBD1 (5 bases). CDR1 and CDR2 from the germline V gene are SNHLY and FYNNEI. This CDR3 has 15 amino acids. Trimming left V 2 bases short and J 0 bases short, with 8 bases between.

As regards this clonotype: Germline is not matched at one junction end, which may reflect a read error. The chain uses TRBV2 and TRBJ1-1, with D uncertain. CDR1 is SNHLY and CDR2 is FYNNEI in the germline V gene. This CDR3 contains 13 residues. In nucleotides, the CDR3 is TGTGCCTGCAGTAGGGTAACGAACACTGAAGCTTTCTTT. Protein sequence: CACSRVTNTEAFF.

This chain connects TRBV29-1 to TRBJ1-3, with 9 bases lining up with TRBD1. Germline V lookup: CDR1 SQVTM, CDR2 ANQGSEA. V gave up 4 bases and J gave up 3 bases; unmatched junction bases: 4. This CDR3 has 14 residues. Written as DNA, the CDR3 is TGCAGCGTTGTGGGACAGGGTGATGGAAACACCATATATTTT. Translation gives CSVVGQGDGNTIYF.

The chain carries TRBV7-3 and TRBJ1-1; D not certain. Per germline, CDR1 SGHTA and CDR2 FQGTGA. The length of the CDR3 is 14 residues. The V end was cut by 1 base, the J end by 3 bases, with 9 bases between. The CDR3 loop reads CASSLNAGDTEAFF. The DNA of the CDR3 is TGTGCCAGCAGCTTAAATGCTGGGGACACTGAAGCTTTCTTT.

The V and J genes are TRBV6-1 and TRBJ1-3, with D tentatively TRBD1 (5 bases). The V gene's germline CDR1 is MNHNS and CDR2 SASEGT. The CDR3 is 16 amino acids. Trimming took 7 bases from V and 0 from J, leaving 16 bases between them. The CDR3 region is CASTLLGGSSGNTIYF. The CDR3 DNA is TGTGCCAGCACCCTCCTCGGGGGGTCCTCTGGAAACACCATATATTTT.

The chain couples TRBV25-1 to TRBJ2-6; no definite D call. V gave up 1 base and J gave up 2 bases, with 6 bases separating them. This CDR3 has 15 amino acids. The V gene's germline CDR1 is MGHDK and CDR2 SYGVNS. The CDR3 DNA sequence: TGTGCCAGCAGTGAATCATCTGCTGGGGCCAACGTCCTGACTTTC. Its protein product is CASSESSAGANVLTF.

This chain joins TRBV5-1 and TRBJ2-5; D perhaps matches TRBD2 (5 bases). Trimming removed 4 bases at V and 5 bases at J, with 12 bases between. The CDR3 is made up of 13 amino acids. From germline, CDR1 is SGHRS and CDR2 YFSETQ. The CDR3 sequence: CASSRGTQETQYF. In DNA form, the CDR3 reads TGCGCCAGCAGCCGGGGAACGCAGGAGACCCAGTACTTC.

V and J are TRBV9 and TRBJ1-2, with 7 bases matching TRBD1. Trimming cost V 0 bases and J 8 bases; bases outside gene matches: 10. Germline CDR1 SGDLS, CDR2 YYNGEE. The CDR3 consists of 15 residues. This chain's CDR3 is CASSVGGGVPYGYTF. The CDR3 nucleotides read TGTGCCAGCAGCGTAGGAGGGGGCGTCCCATACGGCTACACCTTC.

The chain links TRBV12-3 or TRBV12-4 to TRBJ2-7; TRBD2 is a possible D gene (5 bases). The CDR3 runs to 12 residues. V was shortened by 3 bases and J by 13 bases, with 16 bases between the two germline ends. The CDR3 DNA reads TGTGCCAGCAGTTTGTCGACCGGGGTGCTTTACTTC. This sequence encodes CASSLSTGVLYF.

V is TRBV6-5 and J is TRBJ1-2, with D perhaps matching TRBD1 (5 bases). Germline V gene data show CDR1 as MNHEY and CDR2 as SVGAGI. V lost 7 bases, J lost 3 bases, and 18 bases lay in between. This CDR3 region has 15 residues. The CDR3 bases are TGTGCCAGCACCAAAAGGCAGGGTCTCGACTATGGCTACACCTTC. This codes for CASTKRQGLDYGYTF.

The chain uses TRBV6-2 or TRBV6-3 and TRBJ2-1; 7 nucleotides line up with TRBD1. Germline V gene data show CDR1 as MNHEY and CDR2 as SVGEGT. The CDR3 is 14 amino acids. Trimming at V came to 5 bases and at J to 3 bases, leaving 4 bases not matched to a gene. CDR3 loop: CASSDRTGYNEQFF. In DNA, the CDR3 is TGTGCCAGCAGTGATAGGACAGGCTACAATGAGCAGTTCTTC.

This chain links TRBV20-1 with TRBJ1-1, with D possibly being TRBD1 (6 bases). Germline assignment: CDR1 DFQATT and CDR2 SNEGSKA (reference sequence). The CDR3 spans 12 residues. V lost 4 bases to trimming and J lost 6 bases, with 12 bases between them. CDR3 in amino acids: CSAKGGQAEAFF. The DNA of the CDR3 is TGCAGTGCTAAAGGGGGACAAGCTGAAGCTTTCTTT.

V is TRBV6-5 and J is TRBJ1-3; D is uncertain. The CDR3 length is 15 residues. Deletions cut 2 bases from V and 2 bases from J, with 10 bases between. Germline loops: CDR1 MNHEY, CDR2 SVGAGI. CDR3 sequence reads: CASSYGGGPGNTIYF. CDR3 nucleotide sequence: TGTGCCAGCAGTTACGGAGGAGGGCCTGGAAACACCATATATTTT.

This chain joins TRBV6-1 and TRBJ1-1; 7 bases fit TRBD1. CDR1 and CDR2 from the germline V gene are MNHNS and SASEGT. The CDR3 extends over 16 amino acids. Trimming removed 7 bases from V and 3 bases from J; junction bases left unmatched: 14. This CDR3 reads CASNLHPQGVYTEAFF. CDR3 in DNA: TGTGCCAGCAACTTACATCCCCAGGGGGTGTACACTGAAGCTTTCTTT.

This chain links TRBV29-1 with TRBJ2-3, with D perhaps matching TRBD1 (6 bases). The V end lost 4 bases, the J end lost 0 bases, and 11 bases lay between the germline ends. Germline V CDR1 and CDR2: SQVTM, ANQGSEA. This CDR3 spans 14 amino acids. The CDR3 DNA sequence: TGCAGCGTTGCTCAGGGGTCTAGCACAGATACGCAGTATTTT. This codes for CSVAQGSSTDTQYF.

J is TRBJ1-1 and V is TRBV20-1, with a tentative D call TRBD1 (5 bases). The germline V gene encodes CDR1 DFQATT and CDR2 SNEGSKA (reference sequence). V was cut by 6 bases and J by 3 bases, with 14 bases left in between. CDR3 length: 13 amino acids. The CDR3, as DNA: TGCAGTGCCCTTAAAGGGGCTCACACTGAAGCTTTCTTT. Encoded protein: CSALKGAHTEAFF.

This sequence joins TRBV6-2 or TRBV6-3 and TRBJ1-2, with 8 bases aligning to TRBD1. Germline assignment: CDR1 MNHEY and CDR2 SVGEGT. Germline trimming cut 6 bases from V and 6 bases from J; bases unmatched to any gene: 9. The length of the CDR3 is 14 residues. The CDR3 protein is CASRPDREGHGYTF. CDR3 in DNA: TGTGCCAGCAGACCGGACAGGGAGGGTCATGGCTACACCTTC.

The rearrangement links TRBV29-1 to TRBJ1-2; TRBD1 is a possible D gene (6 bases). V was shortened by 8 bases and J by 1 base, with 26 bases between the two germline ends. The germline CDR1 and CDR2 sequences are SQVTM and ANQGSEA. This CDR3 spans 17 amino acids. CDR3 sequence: CSLQSRLGQGSNYGYTF. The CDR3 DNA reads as TGCAGCCTTCAGTCTAGACTAGGGCAGGGGAGTAACTATGGCTACACCTTC.